The 5 T cell receptor beta chains presented below share a single source sample, sequenced in a study of OX40 agonist ivuxolimab in advanced cancers. Assay: immunoSEQ multiplex PCR; the TCRdb copy retains only in-frame clones and omits some. In the table there are about 45,000 clones, approximately 90% of which are singletons. The sequenced sample was CD4+ or CD8+ T cells sorted from blood, obtained in a trial of the OX40 agonist ivuxolimab. These receptors were taken from an adult with an advanced solid tumor such as melanoma, head and neck, liver or kidney cancer.

This sequence joins TRBV5-4 and TRBJ2-2, with D perhaps TRBD2 (6 bases). CDR3 length: 13 amino acids. Trimming removed 10 bases at V and 1 base at J, with 11 bases between. Germline CDR1 reads SGHNT; CDR2 reads YYREEE (reference sequence). CDR3 nucleotides: TGTGCCCATGGGGGGAGGAACACCGGGGAGCTGTTTTTT. This encodes CAHGGRNTGELFF.

This rearrangement joins TRBV4-2 to TRBJ1-1; possibly TRBD1 for D (6 bases). Trimming removed 0 bases from V and 5 bases from J, with 16 bases in between. Germline CDR1 and CDR2: LGHNA and YNFKEQ. CDR3 size: 16 residues. The CDR3 nucleotides are TGTGCCAGCAGCCAAGATGTTGGGGCCCAGGGGACTGAAGCTTTCTTT. Its translation is CASSQDVGAQGTEAFF.

The genes are TRBV2 and TRBJ2-3, with D possibly TRBD2 on 6 matching bases. There are 15 residues in the CDR3. Germline CDR1 SNHLY, CDR2 FYNNEI. Trimming removed 7 bases from V and 1 base from J, with 15 bases in between. The DNA for the CDR3 is TGTGCCAGCACAGTAACGGGAGCGGGCACAGATACGCAGTATTTT. It translates to CASTVTGAGTDTQYF.

V usage is TRBV2 and J usage is TRBJ1-5; 10 bases map to TRBD1. Germline V gene data show CDR1 as SNHLY and CDR2 as FYNNEI. V dropped 5 bases and J dropped 9; count of bases not matched to a gene: 13. The CDR3 has 16 amino acids. CDR3 in DNA: TGTGCCAGCAGTCCCTCCGGACAGGGGGGGTTGAGGCCCCAGCATTTT. It encodes CASSPSGQGGLRPQHF.

This chain connects TRBV6-1 to TRBJ1-1; no clear D. Germline CDR1 reads MNHNS; CDR2 reads SASEGT. The CDR3 sequence is 14 residues long. The V end was cut by 5 bases, the J end by 5 bases, with 15 bases between. CDR3 amino acids: CASSLILPGTEAFF. CDR3 nucleotide sequence: TGTGCCAGCAGTCTCATACTCCCGGGAACTGAAGCTTTCTTT.